The rows below give T cell receptor beta chains drawn from one sample of a study of cytotoxic CD8 clonotypes in ibrutinib-treated CLL. Clones were read by immunoSEQ multiplex PCR, and TCRdb kept only the in-frame ones, dropping some. The top ten clones hold roughly 13% of a sample with 35,000 to 45,000 clones, approximately 70% of them seen once. Sequencing used PBMCs, obtained after 12 months of ibrutinib treatment. These receptors came from a human donor with chronic lymphocytic leukemia. CDR3s include the opening cysteine and the closing phenylalanine or tryptophan. D genes are given only for firm matches. A clone size is listed for some rows: how often the clone was seen (once, few, many), or a class if it is expanded.

DNA: TGTGCCAGCAGCCGACGGGACAGGGCTTTTACCGGGGAGCTGTTTTTT; CDR3: CASSRRDRAFTGELFF; size: few; D: TRBD1; V: TRBV7-2; J: TRBJ2-2; length: 16
DNA: TGTGCCAGCAGTGGGACGTACGAGCAGTACTTC; CDR3: CASSGTYEQYF; size: few; D: -; V: TRBV28; J: TRBJ2-7; length: 11
DNA: TGCGCCAGCAGCTTGGACACAATGAACACTGAAGCTTTCTTT; CDR3: CASSLDTMNTEAFF; size: -; D: -; V: TRBV5-1; J: TRBJ1-1; length: 14
DNA: TGTGCCAGCAGCATCCGTCGATGGGAAAAACTGTTTTTT; CDR3: CASSIRRWEKLFF; size: -; D: -; V: TRBV4-2; J: TRBJ1-4; length: 13
DNA: TGTGCCAGCAGTTTAGGGGGGGAGGGCACAGATACGCAGTATTTT; CDR3: CASSLGGEGTDTQYF; size: -; D: TRBD2; V: TRBV27; J: TRBJ2-3; length: 15
DNA: TGTGCCAGCAAAATCACTCAGGTGGGTTCCTACGAGCAGTACTTC; CDR3: CASKITQVGSYEQYF; size: -; D: -; V: TRBV28; J: TRBJ2-7; length: 15
DNA: TGTGCCAGCAGTGAAAGGTTAGGTAATCAGCCCCAGCATTTT; CDR3: CASSERLGNQPQHF; size: -; D: -; V: TRBV6-1; J: TRBJ1-5; length: 14
DNA: TGCAGTGCTCCCCGTCCGGAAGCTTTCTTT; CDR3: CSAPRPEAFF; size: -; D: -; V: TRBV20-1; J: TRBJ1-1; length: 10
DNA: TGTGCCAGCAGCTTAGCCGGGACCGACGTTCGAGGGCAGTTCTTC; CDR3: CASSLAGTDVRGQFF; size: -; D: -; V: TRBV7-2; J: TRBJ2-1; length: 15
DNA: TGTGCCAGCGGAGCGGGAGTGGGCGAGCAGTACTTC; CDR3: CASGAGVGEQYF; size: once; D: TRBD2; V: TRBV9; J: TRBJ2-7; length: 12
DNA: TGTGCCTGTAGTGGGTACTCTGGGGCCAACGTCCTGACTTTC; CDR3: CACSGYSGANVLTF; size: -; D: -; V: TRBV30; J: TRBJ2-6; length: 14
DNA: TGTGCCAGCAGCCCCCGCCCTGACCCCAGAAACACCATATATTTT; CDR3: CASSPRPDPRNTIYF; size: -; D: -; V: TRBV11-2; J: TRBJ1-3; length: 15
DNA: TGCAGCGTTGAGGGGACTAGCGGGTCTCGCACCTACAATGAGCAGTTCTTC; CDR3: CSVEGTSGSRTYNEQFF; size: -; D: TRBD2; V: TRBV29-1; J: TRBJ2-1; length: 17
DNA: TGTGCCAGCAGCTCGGGAATTCTAGCAGATACGCAGTATTTT; CDR3: CASSSGILADTQYF; size: -; D: -; V: TRBV7-7; J: TRBJ2-3; length: 14
DNA: TGTGCCAGCCCAGGGGGGACTTTAAACTATGGCTACACCTTC; CDR3: CASPGGTLNYGYTF; size: -; D: TRBD1; V: TRBV27; J: TRBJ1-2; length: 14
DNA: TGTGCCAGCAGTGGAAGTCCGGTGGGGAACGAGCAGTACTTC; CDR3: CASSGSPVGNEQYF; size: -; D: -; V: TRBV2; J: TRBJ2-7; length: 14
DNA: TGCGCCAGCAGGCGGGCACTAGAGGGCTCCTACGAGCAGTACTTC; CDR3: CASRRALEGSYEQYF; size: -; D: -; V: TRBV23-1; J: TRBJ2-7; length: 15
DNA: TGCGCCAGCAGCCAACAACCGCAGGAGAGCTCCTACAATGAGCAGTTCTTC; CDR3: CASSQQPQESSYNEQFF; size: -; D: -; V: TRBV4-1; J: TRBJ2-1; length: 17
DNA: TGTGCCAGCACGCAGATGAACTACGAGCAGTACTTC; CDR3: CASTQMNYEQYF; size: medium-sized; D: -; V: TRBV2; J: TRBJ2-7; length: 12
DNA: TGTGCCAGCAGACCTGGAGCGGGAGTTAAGTCCTACAATGAGCAGTTCTTC; CDR3: CASRPGAGVKSYNEQFF; size: -; D: TRBD2; V: TRBV25-1; J: TRBJ2-1; length: 17
DNA: TGTGCCAGCAGCTCTGCTCGGGAGGCCGGCCGGCTGCAGTATTTT; CDR3: CASSSAREAGRLQYF; size: few; D: TRBD2; V: TRBV7-6; J: TRBJ2-3; length: 15
DNA: TGCGCCAGCAGCCCCAGGGGGATTCCAAGCCGGGCCAACGTCCTGACTTTC; CDR3: CASSPRGIPSRANVLTF; size: -; D: TRBD1; V: TRBV5-1; J: TRBJ2-6; length: 17
DNA: TGTGCCAGCAGCTTGATTAGTGCGAACACCGGGGAGCTGTTTTTT; CDR3: CASSLISANTGELFF; size: -; D: -; V: TRBV11-2; J: TRBJ2-2; length: 15
DNA: TGTGCCAGCAGTTGGACAGGGGGTCAGCCCCAGCATTTT; CDR3: CASSWTGGQPQHF; size: -; D: TRBD1; V: TRBV28; J: TRBJ1-5; length: 13
DNA: TGTGCCAGCAGTTTAAACAGGAACACTGAAGCTTTCTTT; CDR3: CASSLNRNTEAFF; size: -; D: -; V: TRBV27; J: TRBJ1-1; length: 13
DNA: TGCAGCGTTCGACAGGAACACCGGGGAGCTGTTTTT; CDR3: CSVRQEHRGAVF; size: -; D: -; V: TRBV29-1; J: TRBJ2-2; length: 12
DNA: TGTGCCAGCAGCTTAGGAGGGTTCGGACAGCCCCAGCATTTT; CDR3: CASSLGGFGQPQHF; size: -; D: -; V: TRBV11-2; J: TRBJ1-5; length: 14
DNA: TGTGCCAGCAGCACTCTAGCGGGTCACTACGAGCAGTACTTC; CDR3: CASSTLAGHYEQYF; size: -; D: TRBD2; V: TRBV5-4; J: TRBJ2-7; length: 14
DNA: TGTGCCAGTAGTAGTAGCGGGAGCTCCTACGAGCAGTACTTC; CDR3: CASSSSGSSYEQYF; size: few; D: TRBD2; V: TRBV19; J: TRBJ2-7; length: 14
DNA: TGCGCCAGCAGCCCCGCGACCGGGACAGGGGCCGGCTACACCTTC; CDR3: CASSPATGTGAGYTF; size: -; D: TRBD1; V: TRBV5-1; J: TRBJ1-2; length: 15
DNA: TGCGCCAGCAGCCAAGATGTCTCGAGGGATGGCTACACCTTC; CDR3: CASSQDVSRDGYTF; size: few; D: -; V: TRBV4-1; J: TRBJ1-2; length: 14
DNA: TGCGCCAGCAGTTGGGACAGGGAATACGAGCAGTACTTC; CDR3: CASSWDREYEQYF; size: -; D: TRBD1; V: TRBV5-1; J: TRBJ2-7; length: 13
DNA: TGTGCCAGCAGCCCGGGACATACCACTAACGAGCAGTACTTC; CDR3: CASSPGHTTNEQYF; size: -; D: -; V: TRBV7-9; J: TRBJ2-7; length: 14
DNA: TGTGCCAGCAGCTTCGAAGTAAGCTCTGAAGCTTTCTTT; CDR3: CASSFEVSSEAFF; size: once; D: -; V: TRBV11-3; J: TRBJ1-1; length: 13
DNA: TGTGCCAGCAGTCCAAACTCTGGAAACACCATATATTTT; CDR3: CASSPNSGNTIYF; size: -; D: -; V: TRBV7-2; J: TRBJ1-3; length: 13
DNA: TGTGCCAGCAGTGAAGGAGTCCAGGACGCTTTCTTT; CDR3: CASSEGVQDAFF; size: -; D: -; V: TRBV6-1; J: TRBJ1-1; length: 12
DNA: TGTGCCAGCAGTTCTTCCTGGCCCGCTGAAGCTTTCTTT; CDR3: CASSSSWPAEAFF; size: -; D: -; V: TRBV27; J: TRBJ1-1; length: 13
DNA: TGTGCCAGCAGCCTTCGGGCCTCGGGAGAAAAACTGTTTTTT; CDR3: CASSLRASGEKLFF; size: -; D: -; V: TRBV7-9; J: TRBJ1-4; length: 14
DNA: TGCGCCAGCAGCTCTACAGATACGCAGTATTTT; CDR3: CASSSTDTQYF; size: -; D: -; V: TRBV5-1; J: TRBJ2-3; length: 11
DNA: TGTGCCAGCAGCAATCCTAAAGGGGACTATGGCTACACCTTC; CDR3: CASSNPKGDYGYTF; size: once; D: -; V: TRBV7-2; J: TRBJ1-2; length: 14
DNA: TGTGCCAGCAGCTTGTTACTAGTGGGGTATGGGCAGTATTTT; CDR3: CASSLLLVGYGQYF; size: -; D: -; V: TRBV7-2; J: TRBJ2-3; length: 14
DNA: TGCGCCAGCAGCCAGCAACAGGGGGCGTCCACTGAAGCTTTCTTT; CDR3: CASSQQQGASTEAFF; size: once; D: TRBD1; V: TRBV4-3; J: TRBJ1-1; length: 15
DNA: TGTGCCAGCAATTCGGGAATCAGCGAGACCCAGTACTTC; CDR3: CASNSGISETQYF; size: -; D: -; V: TRBV6-5; J: TRBJ2-5; length: 13
DNA: TGTGCCAGTACGACTAGCGGGACGTACAATGAGCAGTTCTTC; CDR3: CASTTSGTYNEQFF; size: -; D: TRBD2; V: TRBV19; J: TRBJ2-1; length: 14
DNA: TGTGCCAGCAGCTTTGACAGGAGGGGTGACTATGGCTACACCTTC; CDR3: CASSFDRRGDYGYTF; size: few; D: -; V: TRBV11-2; J: TRBJ1-2; length: 15
DNA: TGTGCCACCAGCAGAGATGGCGGCAACAATGAGCAGTTCTTC; CDR3: CATSRDGGNNEQFF; size: -; D: -; V: TRBV15; J: TRBJ2-1; length: 14
DNA: TGTGCCAGCACCCCCGCGGGGGCGTGGGCTGAAGCTTTCTTT; CDR3: CASTPAGAWAEAFF; size: -; D: -; V: TRBV7-8; J: TRBJ1-1; length: 14
DNA: TGCAGCGTTGGTAACAGGGCAGGGGAGAGGGAGACCCAGTACTTC; CDR3: CSVGNRAGERETQYF; size: -; D: -; V: TRBV29-1; J: TRBJ2-5; length: 15
DNA: TGTGCCAGCAGTGACTCCGCGGGAGAACTCACAGATACGCAGTATTTT; CDR3: CASSDSAGELTDTQYF; size: -; D: TRBD2; V: TRBV6-4; J: TRBJ2-3; length: 16
DNA: TGTGCCAGCAGTAATTTAGGGGGGGGGTCCCCAGATACGCAGTATTTT; CDR3: CASSNLGGGSPDTQYF; size: -; D: -; V: TRBV25-1; J: TRBJ2-3; length: 16
DNA: TGCGCCAGCAGCCAAGATTTGGGGACAGGGGCCCAGTACTTC; CDR3: CASSQDLGTGAQYF; size: -; D: TRBD1; V: TRBV4-1; J: TRBJ2-5; length: 14
DNA: TGTGCCATCAGGGGACGCAATGAGCAGTTCTTC; CDR3: CAIRGRNEQFF; size: few; D: -; V: TRBV10-3; J: TRBJ2-1; length: 11
DNA: TGTGCCAGCAGTGAGGCCGGGGGTTGGAGCAATCAGCCCCAGCATTTT; CDR3: CASSEAGGWSNQPQHF; size: -; D: -; V: TRBV6-1; J: TRBJ1-5; length: 16
DNA: TGTGCCAGCAGCAACTCGTTTGGGAAAGAAGCTTTCTTT; CDR3: CASSNSFGKEAFF; size: -; D: -; V: TRBV6-5; J: TRBJ1-1; length: 13
DNA: TGTGCCAGCAGCTTGGAACTAGCGGGCGATACGCAGTATTTT; CDR3: CASSLELAGDTQYF; size: -; D: TRBD2; V: TRBV5-4; J: TRBJ2-3; length: 14